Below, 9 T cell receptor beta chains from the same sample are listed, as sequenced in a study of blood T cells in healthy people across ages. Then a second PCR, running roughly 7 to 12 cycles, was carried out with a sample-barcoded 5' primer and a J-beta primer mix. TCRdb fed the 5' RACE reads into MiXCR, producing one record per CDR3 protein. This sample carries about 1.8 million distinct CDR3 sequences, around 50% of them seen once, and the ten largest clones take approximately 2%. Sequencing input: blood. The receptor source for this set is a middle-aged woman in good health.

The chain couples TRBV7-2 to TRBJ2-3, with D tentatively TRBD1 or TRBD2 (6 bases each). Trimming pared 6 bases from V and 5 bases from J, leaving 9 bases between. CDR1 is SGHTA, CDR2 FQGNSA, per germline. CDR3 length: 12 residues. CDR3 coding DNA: TGTGCCAGCAGAAGGGGGGAAGATACGCAGTATTTT. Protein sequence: CASRRGEDTQYF.

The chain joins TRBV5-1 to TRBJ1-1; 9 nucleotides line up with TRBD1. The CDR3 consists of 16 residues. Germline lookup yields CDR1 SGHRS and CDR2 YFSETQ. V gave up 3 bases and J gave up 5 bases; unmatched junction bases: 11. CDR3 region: CASSSNRGRFSTEAFF. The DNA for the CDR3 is TGCGCCAGCAGCTCGAACAGGGGGCGTTTTAGTACTGAAGCTTTCTTT.

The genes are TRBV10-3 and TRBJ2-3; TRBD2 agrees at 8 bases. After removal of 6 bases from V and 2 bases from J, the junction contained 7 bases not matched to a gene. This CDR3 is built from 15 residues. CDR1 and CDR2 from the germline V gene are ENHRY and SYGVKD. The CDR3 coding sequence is TGTGCCATCAGAGGACTAGCCGGGCCCACAGATACGCAGTATTTT. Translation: CAIRGLAGPTDTQYF.

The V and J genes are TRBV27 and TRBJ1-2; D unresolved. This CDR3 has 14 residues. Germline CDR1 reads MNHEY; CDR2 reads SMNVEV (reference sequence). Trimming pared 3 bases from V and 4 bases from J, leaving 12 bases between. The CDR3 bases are TGTGCCAGCAGTTTTGACCCGTATGTCTATGGCTACACCTTC. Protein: CASSFDPYVYGYTF.

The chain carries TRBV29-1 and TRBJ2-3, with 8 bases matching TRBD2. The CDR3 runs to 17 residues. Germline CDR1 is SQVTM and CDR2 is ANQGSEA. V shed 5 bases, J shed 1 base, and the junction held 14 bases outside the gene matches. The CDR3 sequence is CSVQTPRRRGGTDTQYF. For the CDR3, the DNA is TGCAGCGTTCAAACCCCTCGACGGCGGGGGGGCACAGATACGCAGTATTTT.

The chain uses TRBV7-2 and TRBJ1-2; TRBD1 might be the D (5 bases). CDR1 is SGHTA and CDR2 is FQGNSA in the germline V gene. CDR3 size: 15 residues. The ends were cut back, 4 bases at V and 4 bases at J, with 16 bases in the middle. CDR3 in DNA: TGTGCCAGCAGCTATCCGGGGACCGATCCCTATGGCTACACCTTC. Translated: CASSYPGTDPYGYTF. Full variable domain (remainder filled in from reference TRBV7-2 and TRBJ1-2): GAGVSQSPSNKVTEKGKDVELRCDPISGHTALYWYRQSLGQGLEFLIYFQGNSAPDKSGLPSDRFSAERTGGSVSTLTIQRTQQEDSAVYLCASSYPGTDPYGYTFGSGTRLTVV.

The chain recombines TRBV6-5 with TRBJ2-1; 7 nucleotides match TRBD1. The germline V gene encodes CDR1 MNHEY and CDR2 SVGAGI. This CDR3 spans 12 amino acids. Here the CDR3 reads CATRQGIPEQFF. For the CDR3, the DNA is TGTGCTACACGACAGGGAATCCCTGAGCAGTTCTTC.

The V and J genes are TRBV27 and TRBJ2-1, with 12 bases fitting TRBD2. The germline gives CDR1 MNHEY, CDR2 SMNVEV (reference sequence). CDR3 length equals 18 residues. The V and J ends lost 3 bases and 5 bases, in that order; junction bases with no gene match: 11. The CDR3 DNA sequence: TGTGCCAGCAGTTTTTTAATTGCTAGCGGGGGGGAGGACAATGAGCAGTTCTTC. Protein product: CASSFLIASGGEDNEQFF.

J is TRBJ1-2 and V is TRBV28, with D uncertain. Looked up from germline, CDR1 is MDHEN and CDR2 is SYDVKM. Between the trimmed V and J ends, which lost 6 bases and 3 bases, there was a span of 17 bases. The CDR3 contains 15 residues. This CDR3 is CASSLPFGPDYGYTF. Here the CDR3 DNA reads TGTGCCAGCAGCCTGCCCTTTGGGCCTGACTATGGCTACACCTTC.